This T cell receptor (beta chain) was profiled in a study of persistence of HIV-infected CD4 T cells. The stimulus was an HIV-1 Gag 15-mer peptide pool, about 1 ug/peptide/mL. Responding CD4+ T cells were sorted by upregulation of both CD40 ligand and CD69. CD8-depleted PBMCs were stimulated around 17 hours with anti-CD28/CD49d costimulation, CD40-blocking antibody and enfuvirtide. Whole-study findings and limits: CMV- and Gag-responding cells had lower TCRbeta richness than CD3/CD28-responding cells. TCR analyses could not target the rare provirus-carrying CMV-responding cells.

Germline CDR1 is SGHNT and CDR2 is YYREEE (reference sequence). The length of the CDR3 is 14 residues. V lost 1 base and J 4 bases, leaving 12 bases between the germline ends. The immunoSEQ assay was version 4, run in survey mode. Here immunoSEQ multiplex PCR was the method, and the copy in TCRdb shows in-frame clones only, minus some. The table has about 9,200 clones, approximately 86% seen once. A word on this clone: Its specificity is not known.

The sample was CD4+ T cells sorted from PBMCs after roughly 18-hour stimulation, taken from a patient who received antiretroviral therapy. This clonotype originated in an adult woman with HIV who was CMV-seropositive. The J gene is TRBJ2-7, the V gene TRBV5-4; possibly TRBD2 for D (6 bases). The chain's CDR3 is CASSLSSGGYEQYF. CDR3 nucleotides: TGTGCCAGCAGCTTGAGTAGCGGCGGGTACGAGCAGTACTTC.